These 28 T cell receptor beta chains were all obtained from the same sample, sequenced in a study of T cells in Graves' hyperthyroidism and ophthalmopathy. RNA transcripts provided the source from which TCR beta CDR3 regions were amplified. The HTBI primer set served for first-round RT-PCR of the TCR CDR3. One entry per CDR3 protein results from TCRdb running MiXCR on the multiplex PCR reads. Of approximately 610,000 distinct CDR3 sequences in the sample, approximately 14% are singletons; the top ten hold roughly 4.3%. Sequenced input: blood. All receptors come from a woman in her forties with Graves' ophthalmopathy.

Many counts were recorded for this clonotype. The rearrangement links TRBV6-1 to TRBJ2-5, with D tentatively TRBD1 or TRBD2 (6 bases each). Looked up from germline, CDR1 is MNHNS and CDR2 is SASEGT. This CDR3 comprises 15 residues. V lost 5 bases to trimming and J lost 2 bases, with 15 bases between them. The CDR3 protein is CASSPGAGTQETQYF. The CDR3 coding sequence is TGTGCCAGCAGTCCGGGGGCAGGAACGCAAGAGACCCAGTACTTC.

This clonotype turned up a few times. The chain uses TRBV7-9 and TRBJ2-7; D gene uncertain. The CDR3 has 13 amino acids. Between the trimmed V and J ends, which lost 1 base and 7 bases, there was a span of 11 bases. Germline-derived CDR1 and CDR2 are SEHNR and FQNEAQ (reference sequence). In nucleotides, the CDR3 is TGTGCCAGCAGCTTAGTCTCGGCTGGAGAGCAGTACTTC. Amino acid sequence: CASSLVSAGEQYF. The full variable domain, completed using reference TRBV7-9 and TRBJ2-7, is DTGVSQNPRHKITKRGQNVTFRCDPISEHNRLYWYRQTLGQGPEFLTYFQNEAQLEKSRLLSDRFSAERPKGSFSTLEIQRTEQGDSAMYLCASSLVSAGEQYFGPGTRLTVT.

This clonotype was seen repeatedly, ten times or more. V and J are TRBV7-2 and TRBJ1-2; 10 bases are shared with TRBD1. J lost 8 bases, V lost 5 bases, and 8 bases had no gene match. The germline V gene has CDR1 SGHTA and CDR2 FQGNSA. The CDR3 length is 14 residues. The CDR3 nucleotides read TGTGCCAGCAGCCCCAGACAGGGGGCGCGGGGCTACACCTTC. Protein: CASSPRQGARGYTF.

At least ten counts were recorded for this clonotype. V usage is TRBV14 and J usage is TRBJ2-7, with 8 positions matching TRBD2. Trimming removed 0 bases from V and 2 bases from J; junction bases left unmatched: 3. The CDR3 consists of 15 residues. Per the germline V gene, CDR1 is SGHDN and CDR2 is FVKESK. The CDR3 nucleotides read TGTGCCAGCAGCCAAGAAACGGGAGGGCCCTACGAGCAGTACTTC. Amino acid sequence: CASSQETGGPYEQYF.

This clonotype occurred many times. The J gene is TRBJ2-7, the V gene TRBV12-3 or TRBV12-4; 7 nucleotides line up with TRBD2. There are 15 residues in the CDR3. Trimming cost V 4 bases and J 6 bases; bases outside gene matches: 12. The DNA of the CDR3 is TGTGCCAGCAGTTACCCTGGGGGGGGTGAAGGCGAGCAGTACTTC. Translation gives CASSYPGGGEGEQYF.

The chain combines TRBV7-2 with TRBJ2-2, with D unclear. The V end was cut by 1 base, the J end by 3 bases, with 15 bases between. The CDR3 has 17 amino acids. Germline-derived CDR1 and CDR2 are SGHTA and FQGNSA. Written as DNA, the CDR3 is TGTGCCAGCAGCTTAGGGCGTGGGCCCTTTGACACCGGGGAGCTGTTTTTT. It yields the protein CASSLGRGPFDTGELFF.

In this sample, this clonotype turned up many times. The chain recombines TRBV30 with TRBJ1-1; unclear D gene. V lost 0 bases to trimming and J lost 11 bases, with 10 bases between them. The CDR3 sequence is 11 residues long. The germline gives CDR1 GTSNPN, CDR2 SVGIG (reference sequence). Written as DNA, the CDR3 is TGTGCCTGGAGTGTACAGCATAGGGCTTTCTTT. Amino acid sequence: CAWSVQHRAFF. The full variable domain, its missing parts supplied by reference TRBV30 and TRBJ1-1, is SQTIHQWPATLVQPVGSPLSLECTVEGTSNPNLYWYRQAAGRGLQLLFYSVGIGQISSEVPQNLSASRPQDRQFILSSKKLLLSDSGFYLCAWSVQHRAFFGQGTRLTVV.

There are many counts of this clonotype. This chain joins TRBV30 and TRBJ2-7; D is perhaps TRBD1 (6 bases). Germline V gene lookup returns CDR1 GTSNPN and CDR2 SVGIG (reference sequence). V gave up 4 bases and J gave up 5 bases, with 15 bases separating them. The CDR3 has 13 residues. CDR3 bases: TGTGCCTGGAATGGGGGCGTGAGGGACGAGCAGTACTTC. This translates into CAWNGGVRDEQYF.

This clonotype was observed many times. The chain couples TRBV28 to TRBJ1-2; 7 bases fit TRBD1. CDR3 size: 13 residues. J gave up 3 bases and V 5 bases, and 3 bases lay outside the gene matches. Germline V CDR1 and CDR2: MDHEN, SYDVKM. The CDR3 spells CASSRGPYYGYTF. CDR3 nucleotides: TGTGCCAGCAGTAGGGGGCCGTACTATGGCTACACCTTC.

In this sample, this clonotype turned up many times. J is TRBJ1-2 and V is TRBV27; D remains unclear. Trimming stripped 4 bases from V and 8 bases from J, with 11 bases between. Per the germline V gene, CDR1 is MNHEY and CDR2 is SMNVEV (reference sequence). CDR3 length: 12 residues. CDR3 residues: CASSSAGEGYTF. The CDR3 DNA follows: TGTGCCAGCAGTTCGGCTGGGGAGGGCTACACCTTC.

This clonotype was counted many times. This chain connects TRBV11-3 to TRBJ2-5; no firm D call. The CDR3 sequence is 16 residues long. The germline CDR1 and CDR2 sequences are SGHNT and YENEEA. V shed 0 bases and J shed 3 bases, with 14 bases lying between them. CDR3 amino acids: CASSLDGVGKEETQYF. The CDR3 nucleotides are TGTGCCAGCAGCTTAGATGGAGTGGGGAAGGAAGAGACCCAGTACTTC.

In this sample, this clonotype turned up many times. The V call is TRBV2, the J call TRBJ2-7; 8 bases are shared with TRBD2. Germline V gene data show CDR1 as SNHLY and CDR2 as FYNNEI. V lost 2 bases and J lost 1; bases outside the gene matches: 4. The CDR3 runs to 15 residues. CDR3 bases: TGTGCCAGCAGTGAAACACTAGCGGTATCCTACGAGCAGTACTTC. Protein product: CASSETLAVSYEQYF.

The table lists this clonotype with many counts. The V call is TRBV19, the J call TRBJ2-7; possible D gene TRBD2, 6 bases. The CDR3 runs to 13 residues. Germline V gives CDR1 LNHDA, CDR2 SQIVND (reference sequence). V was cut by 7 bases and J by 4 bases, with 14 bases left in between. CDR3 sequence reads: CASTTGVGYEQYF. Here the CDR3 DNA reads TGTGCCAGTACCACGGGGGTCGGATACGAGCAGTACTTC.

This sequence joins TRBV4-2 and TRBJ1-5; maybe TRBD1 (5 bases). The V end lost 4 bases, the J end lost 1 base, and 11 bases lay between the germline ends. Germline CDR1 is LGHNA and CDR2 is YNFKEQ. This CDR3 contains 15 residues. CDR3 nucleotide sequence: TGTGCCAGCAGCCGGAACCGGGACAGCAATCAGCCCCAGCATTTT. Its translation is CASSRNRDSNQPQHF.

This clonotype was seen at least ten times. J is TRBJ2-7 and V is TRBV28, with TRBD1 as a possible D gene (6 bases). Looked up from germline, CDR1 is MDHEN and CDR2 is SYDVKM. The ends were cut back, 3 bases at V and 3 bases at J, with 12 bases in the middle. This CDR3 has 14 amino acids. The DNA of the CDR3 is TGTGCCAGCAGTTTCCCGGGACACAACTACGAGCAGTACTTC. Translation gives CASSFPGHNYEQYF.

This clonotype was recorded many times. The chain uses TRBV9 and TRBJ2-7; the match to TRBD1 covers 10 bases. After removal of 3 bases from V and 5 bases from J, the junction contained 5 bases not matched to a gene. The length of the CDR3 is 14 residues. The germline V gene has CDR1 SGDLS and CDR2 YYNGEE. CDR3 amino acids: CASSGTGGRDEQYF. In DNA form, the CDR3 reads TGTGCCAGCAGCGGGACAGGGGGACGGGACGAGCAGTACTTC.

This clonotype came up many times. This sequence joins TRBV11-3 and TRBJ2-7, with TRBD2 identical over 10 bases. Germline V gene data show CDR1 as SGHNT and CDR2 as YENEEA. The CDR3 covers 15 residues. Losses at the gene ends were 4 bases for V and 6 bases for J; bases not matched to a gene: 9. The CDR3 sequence: CASSSGGSGRTEQYF. The DNA for the CDR3 is TGTGCCAGCAGCTCCGGTGGTAGCGGGAGGACCGAGCAGTACTTC.

This clonotype showed up just a few times. This rearrangement joins TRBV7-9 to TRBJ2-5, with D perhaps matching TRBD1 or TRBD2 (5 bases each). The CDR3 loop spans 12 amino acids. V lost 7 bases, J lost 3 bases, and 9 bases lay in between. CDR1 is SEHNR, CDR2 FQNEAQ, per germline (reference sequence). The CDR3 bases are TGTGCCAGCATCGGGGCAGAAGAGACCCAGTACTTC. Its translation: CASIGAEETQYF.

This clonotype was seen ten or more times. This sequence joins TRBV28 and TRBJ1-2; D is ambiguous. V lost 3 bases and J 4 bases, leaving 9 bases between the germline ends. Per germline, CDR1 MDHEN and CDR2 SYDVKM. The CDR3 length is 13 residues. This chain's CDR3 is CASSFPFLYGYTF. The CDR3 nucleotides are TGTGCCAGCAGTTTCCCCTTCCTCTATGGCTACACCTTC.

In this sample, this clonotype turned up many times. The V call is TRBV10-3, the J call TRBJ2-7, with D possibly called TRBD1 or TRBD2 (5 bases each). Trimming left V 6 bases short and J 2 bases short, with 14 bases between. The CDR3 runs 14 residues. CDR1 and CDR2 from the germline V gene are ENHRY and SYGVKD. The chain's CDR3 is CAIRKSGATYEQYF. The CDR3 DNA follows: TGTGCCATCAGGAAATCCGGGGCAACCTACGAGCAGTACTTC.

This clonotype has ten or more counts. The V and J genes are TRBV6-1 and TRBJ2-4; 7 bases line up with TRBD1. The germline gives CDR1 MNHNS, CDR2 SASEGT. CDR3 length: 16 amino acids. Trimming took 6 bases from V and 0 from J; bases not matched to a gene: 8. The CDR3: CASSPYRGSAKNIQYF. The CDR3 DNA sequence: TGTGCCAGCAGCCCATACAGGGGATCAGCCAAAAACATTCAGTACTTC.

There are a few counts of this clonotype. The chain links TRBV6-1 to TRBJ1-1; 7 bases map to TRBD1. The CDR3 length is 14 residues. The V and J ends lost 6 bases and 4 bases, in that order; junction bases with no gene match: 8. Germline V gene lookup returns CDR1 MNHNS and CDR2 SASEGT. For the CDR3, the DNA is TGTGCCAGCAGGCAAACAGGGGTAGCCACTGAAGCTTTCTTT. This translates into CASRQTGVATEAFF.

This clonotype was seen a few times. This sequence joins TRBV11-2 and TRBJ1-6; no clear D. This CDR3 has 11 residues. Germline V lookup: CDR1 SGHAT, CDR2 FQNNGV. V was trimmed by 5 bases and J by 12 bases, leaving 8 bases between them. CDR3 nucleotide sequence: TGTGCCAGCAGCCAACCGGGACCCCTCCACTTT. This codes for CASSQPGPLHF.

This clonotype occurred many times. The chain employs TRBV2 and TRBJ2-7; TRBD1 aligns across 7 bases. The CDR3 is made up of 11 amino acids. Germline CDR1 is SNHLY and CDR2 is FYNNEI. The J segment lost 9 bases and the V segment lost 6 bases, leaving 5 bases of the junction unmatched. The CDR3 is CASRGTVAQYF. The CDR3 DNA follows: TGTGCCAGCAGGGGGACAGTGGCGCAGTACTTC.

This chain links TRBV6-2 or TRBV6-3 with TRBJ2-2; D is undetermined. V dropped 11 bases and J dropped 0 bases, with 10 bases sitting between them. Germline CDR1 reads MNHEY; CDR2 reads SVGEGT. The CDR3 is 13 amino acids. The CDR3 reads CAGSRSNTGELFF. DNA for the CDR3: TGTGCCGGCTCCCGGTCGAACACCGGGGAGCTGTTTTTT.

This clonotype was seen many times. This chain links TRBV11-2 with TRBJ2-2, with D perhaps matching TRBD1 (6 bases). Looked up from germline, CDR1 is SGHAT and CDR2 is FQNNGV. The CDR3 loop spans 16 amino acids. Trimming pared 6 bases from V and 2 bases from J, leaving 16 bases between. CDR3 sequence reads: CASRPRSGQNTGELFF. The DNA of the CDR3 is TGTGCCAGCAGACCCCGCTCGGGACAAAACACCGGGGAGCTGTTTTTT. Full variable domain (outside the CDR3, taken from reference TRBV11-2 and TRBJ2-2): EAGVAQSPRYKIIEKRQSVAFWCNPISGHATLYWYQQILGQGPKLLIQFQNNGVVDDSQLPKDRFSAERLKGVDSTLKIQPAKLEDSAVYLCASRPRSGQNTGELFFGEGSRLTVL.

The sample holds many counts of this clonotype. This chain uses TRBV20-1 with TRBJ1-2, with TRBD1 matching 8 bases. The germline V gene has CDR1 DFQATT and CDR2 SNEGSKA (reference sequence). After removal of 6 bases from V and 1 base from J, the junction contained 16 bases not matched to a gene. The length of the CDR3 is 17 residues. The CDR3 nucleotides read TGCAGTGCCGTAGAGCTGCCGGGACAGGTTTATAACTATGGCTACACCTTC. Amino acids: CSAVELPGQVYNYGYTF.

This clonotype was observed a handful of times. J is TRBJ2-5 and V is TRBV11-1; 11 positions match TRBD1. The germline V gene encodes CDR1 SGHAT and CDR2 FQDESV (reference sequence). This CDR3 has 15 amino acids. V lost 5 bases to trimming and J lost 3 bases; unmatched junction nucleotides: 5. DNA of the CDR3: TGTGCCAGCAGCAGGCGGGACAGGGGGGAAGAGACCCAGTACTTC. This gives the protein CASSRRDRGEETQYF.